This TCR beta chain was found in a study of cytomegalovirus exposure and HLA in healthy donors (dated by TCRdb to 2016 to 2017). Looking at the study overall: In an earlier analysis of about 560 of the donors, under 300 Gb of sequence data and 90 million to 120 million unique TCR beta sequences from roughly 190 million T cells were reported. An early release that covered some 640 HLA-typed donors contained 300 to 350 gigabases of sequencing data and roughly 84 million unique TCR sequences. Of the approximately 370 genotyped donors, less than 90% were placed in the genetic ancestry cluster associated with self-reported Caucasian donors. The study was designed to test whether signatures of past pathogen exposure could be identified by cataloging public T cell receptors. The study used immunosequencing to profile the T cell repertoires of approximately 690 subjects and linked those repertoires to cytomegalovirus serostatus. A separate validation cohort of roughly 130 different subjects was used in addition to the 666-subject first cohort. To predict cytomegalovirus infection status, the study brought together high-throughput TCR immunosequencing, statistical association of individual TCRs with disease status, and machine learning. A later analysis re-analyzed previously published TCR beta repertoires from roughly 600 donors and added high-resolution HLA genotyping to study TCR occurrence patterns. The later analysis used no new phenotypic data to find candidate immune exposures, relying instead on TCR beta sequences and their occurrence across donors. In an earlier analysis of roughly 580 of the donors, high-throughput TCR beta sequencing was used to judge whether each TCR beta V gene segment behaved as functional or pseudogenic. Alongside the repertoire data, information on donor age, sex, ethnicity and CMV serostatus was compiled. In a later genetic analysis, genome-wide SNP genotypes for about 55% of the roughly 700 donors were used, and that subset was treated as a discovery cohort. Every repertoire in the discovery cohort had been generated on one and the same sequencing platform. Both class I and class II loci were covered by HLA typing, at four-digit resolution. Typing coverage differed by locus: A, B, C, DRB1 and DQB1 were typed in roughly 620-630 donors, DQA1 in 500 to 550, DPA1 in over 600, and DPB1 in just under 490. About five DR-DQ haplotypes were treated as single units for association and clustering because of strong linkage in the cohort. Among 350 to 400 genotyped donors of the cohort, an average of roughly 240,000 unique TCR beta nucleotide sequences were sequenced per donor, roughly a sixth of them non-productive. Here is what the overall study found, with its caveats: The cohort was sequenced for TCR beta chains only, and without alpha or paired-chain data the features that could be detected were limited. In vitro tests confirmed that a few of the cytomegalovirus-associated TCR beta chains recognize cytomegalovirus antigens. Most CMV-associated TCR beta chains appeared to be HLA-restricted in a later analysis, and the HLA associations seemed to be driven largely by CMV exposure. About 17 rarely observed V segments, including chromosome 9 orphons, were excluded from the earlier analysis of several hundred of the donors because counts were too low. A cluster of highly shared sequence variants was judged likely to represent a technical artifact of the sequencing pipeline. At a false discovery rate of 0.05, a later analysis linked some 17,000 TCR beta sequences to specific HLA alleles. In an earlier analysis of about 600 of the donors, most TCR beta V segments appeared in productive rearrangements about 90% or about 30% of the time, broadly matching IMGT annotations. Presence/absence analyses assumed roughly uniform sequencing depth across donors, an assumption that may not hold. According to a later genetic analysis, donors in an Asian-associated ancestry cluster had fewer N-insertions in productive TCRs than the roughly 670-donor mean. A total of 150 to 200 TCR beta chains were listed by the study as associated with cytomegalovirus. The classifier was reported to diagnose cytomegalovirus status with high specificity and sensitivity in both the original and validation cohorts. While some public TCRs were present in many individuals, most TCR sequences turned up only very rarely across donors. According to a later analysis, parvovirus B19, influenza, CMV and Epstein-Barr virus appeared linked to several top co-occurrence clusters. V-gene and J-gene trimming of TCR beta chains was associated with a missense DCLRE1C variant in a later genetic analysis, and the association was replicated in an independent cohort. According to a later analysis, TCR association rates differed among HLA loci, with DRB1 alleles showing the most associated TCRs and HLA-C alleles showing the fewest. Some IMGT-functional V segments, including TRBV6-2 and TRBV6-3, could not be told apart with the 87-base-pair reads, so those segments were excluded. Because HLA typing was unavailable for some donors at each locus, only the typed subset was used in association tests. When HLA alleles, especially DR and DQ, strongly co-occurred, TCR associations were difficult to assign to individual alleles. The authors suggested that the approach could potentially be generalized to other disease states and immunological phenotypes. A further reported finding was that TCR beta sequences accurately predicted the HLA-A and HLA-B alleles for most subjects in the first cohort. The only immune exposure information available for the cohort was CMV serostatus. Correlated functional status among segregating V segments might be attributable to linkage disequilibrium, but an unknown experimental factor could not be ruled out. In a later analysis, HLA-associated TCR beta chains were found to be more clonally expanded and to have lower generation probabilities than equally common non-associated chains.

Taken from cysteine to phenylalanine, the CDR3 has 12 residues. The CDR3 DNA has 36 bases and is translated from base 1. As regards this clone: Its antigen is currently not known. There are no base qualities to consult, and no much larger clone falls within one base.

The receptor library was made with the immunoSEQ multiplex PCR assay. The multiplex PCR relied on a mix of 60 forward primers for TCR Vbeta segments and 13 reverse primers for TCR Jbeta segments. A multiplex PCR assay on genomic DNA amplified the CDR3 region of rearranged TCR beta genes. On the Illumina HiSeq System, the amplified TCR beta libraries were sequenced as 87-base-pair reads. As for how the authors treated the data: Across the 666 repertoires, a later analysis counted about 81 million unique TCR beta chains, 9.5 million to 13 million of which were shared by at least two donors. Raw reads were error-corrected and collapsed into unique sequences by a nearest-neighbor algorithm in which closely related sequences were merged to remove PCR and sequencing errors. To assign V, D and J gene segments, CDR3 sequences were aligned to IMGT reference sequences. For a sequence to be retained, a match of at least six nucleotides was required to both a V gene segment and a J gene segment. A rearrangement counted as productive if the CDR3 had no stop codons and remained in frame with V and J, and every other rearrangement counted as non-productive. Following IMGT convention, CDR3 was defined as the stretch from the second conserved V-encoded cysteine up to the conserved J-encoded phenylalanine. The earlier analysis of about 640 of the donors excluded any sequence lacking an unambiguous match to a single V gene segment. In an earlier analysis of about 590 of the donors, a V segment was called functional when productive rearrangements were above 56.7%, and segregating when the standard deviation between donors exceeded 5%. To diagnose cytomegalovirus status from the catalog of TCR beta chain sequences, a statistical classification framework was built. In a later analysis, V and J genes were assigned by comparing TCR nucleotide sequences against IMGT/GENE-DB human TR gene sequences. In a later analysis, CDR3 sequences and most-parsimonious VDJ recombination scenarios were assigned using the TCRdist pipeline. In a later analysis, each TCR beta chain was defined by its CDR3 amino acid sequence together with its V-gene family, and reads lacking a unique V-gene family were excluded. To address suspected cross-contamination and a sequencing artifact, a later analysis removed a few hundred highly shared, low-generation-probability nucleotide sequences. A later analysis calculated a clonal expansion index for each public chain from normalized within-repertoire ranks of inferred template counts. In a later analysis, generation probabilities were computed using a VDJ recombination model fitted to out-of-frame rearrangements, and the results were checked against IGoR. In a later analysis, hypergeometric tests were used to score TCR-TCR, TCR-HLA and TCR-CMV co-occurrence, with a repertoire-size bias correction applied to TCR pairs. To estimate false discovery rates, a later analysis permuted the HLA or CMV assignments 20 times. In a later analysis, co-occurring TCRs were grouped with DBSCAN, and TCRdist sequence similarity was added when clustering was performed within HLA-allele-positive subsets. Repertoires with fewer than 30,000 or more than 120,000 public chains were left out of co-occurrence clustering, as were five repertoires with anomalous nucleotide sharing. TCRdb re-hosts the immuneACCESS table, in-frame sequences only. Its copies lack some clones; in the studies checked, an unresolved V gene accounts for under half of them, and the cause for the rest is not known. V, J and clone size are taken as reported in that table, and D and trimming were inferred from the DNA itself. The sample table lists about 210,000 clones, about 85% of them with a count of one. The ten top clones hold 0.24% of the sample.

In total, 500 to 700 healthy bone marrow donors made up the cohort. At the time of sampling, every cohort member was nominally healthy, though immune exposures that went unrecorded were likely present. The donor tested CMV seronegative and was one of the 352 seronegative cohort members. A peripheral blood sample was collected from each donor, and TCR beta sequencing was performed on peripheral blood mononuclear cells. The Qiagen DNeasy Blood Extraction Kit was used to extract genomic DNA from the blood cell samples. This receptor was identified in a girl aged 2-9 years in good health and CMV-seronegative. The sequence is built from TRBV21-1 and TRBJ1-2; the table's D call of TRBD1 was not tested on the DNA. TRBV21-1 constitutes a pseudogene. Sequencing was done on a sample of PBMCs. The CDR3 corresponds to CASSTGGYGYTF. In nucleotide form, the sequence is TGTGCCAGCAGCACAGGGGGCTATGGCTACACCTTC.